The subject of this entry is one T cell receptor beta chain. Authors' analysis steps: Quantification of nucleated cells was approximated via reference gene primer amplification. The method was immunoSEQ multiplex PCR; TCRdb's version includes in-frame clones alone and lacks a portion of them. V and J calls and clone size are copied from that table; D and trimming were computed from the DNA. The repertoire includes fewer than 250,000 clones, 65% to 85% of them detected once, and roughly 5% sits in the top ten. These data come from a study of blood T cell repertoires in COVID-19. Study information: Sites across the United States, Italy and Spain contributed samples from acute and convalescent COVID-19. Sample material is recorded as cDNA or gDNA derived from T cells, B-cell-depleted T cells, or PBMCs.

After removal of 3 bases from V and 5 bases from J, the junction contained 10 bases not matched to a gene. This CDR3 comprises 17 residues. Germline loops: CDR1 LNHDA, CDR2 SQIVND (reference sequence). Sample: peripheral blood. The clonotype comes from a human donor in a cohort sampled during active COVID-19. This chain connects TRBV19 to TRBJ2-1; 10 bases are shared with TRBD2. CDR3: CASSIPSGGAKDNEQFF. The DNA for the CDR3 is TGTGCCAGTAGTATTCCCAGCGGGGGGGCTAAAGACAATGAGCAGTTCTTC.